These T cell receptor beta chains were read from a single sample in a study of T cell changes during pregnancy in multiple sclerosis. The table came from immunoSEQ multiplex PCR; TCRdb's copy has only in-frame clones and leaves some out. Of 40,000 to 55,000 clones in the sample, 94% are singletons; the top ten hold approximately 4.2%. Source: CD8+ T cells from peripheral blood mononuclear cells, taken in the first trimester of pregnancy. These receptors came from a female donor with multiple sclerosis, enrolled in a pregnancy study. CDR3s include the opening cysteine and the closing phenylalanine or tryptophan. A D gene is named only where the DNA matches it firmly. Clone size is stated in some rows and not others, as once, few, many or a class when expanded.

d_call: TRBD2
clone_size: .
j_call: TRBJ2-7
v_call: TRBV19
cdr3_nt: TGTGCCAGTAGTCCACCCGGCCGGGGGGAAGGCTACGAGCAGTACTTC
cdr3_aa: CASSPPGRGEGYEQYF

d_call: TRBD2
clone_size: .
j_call: TRBJ2-1
v_call: TRBV9
cdr3_nt: TGTGCCAGCAGCCCAGGACTAGCGGGGGGGCGGGGTGAGCAGTTCTTC
cdr3_aa: CASSPGLAGGRGEQFF

d_call: TRBD1
clone_size: .
j_call: TRBJ2-3
v_call: TRBV30
cdr3_nt: TGTGCCTGGAGGTCGGGACAGGGTGCAGATACGCAGTATTTT
cdr3_aa: CAWRSGQGADTQYF

d_call: .
clone_size: .
j_call: TRBJ2-7
v_call: TRBV4-3
cdr3_nt: TGCGCCAGCAGCCCAGGCCTGGGGACTCGCTACGAGCAGTACTTC
cdr3_aa: CASSPGLGTRYEQYF

d_call: .
clone_size: .
j_call: TRBJ1-5
v_call: TRBV9
cdr3_nt: TGTGCCAGCAGCGCACAGGGAGGCAATCAGCCCCAGCATTTT
cdr3_aa: CASSAQGGNQPQHF

d_call: TRBD2
clone_size: .
j_call: TRBJ2-7
v_call: TRBV7-9
cdr3_nt: TGTGCCAGCAGCTTATGGCGGGGGGACTACGAGCAGTACTTC
cdr3_aa: CASSLWRGDYEQYF

d_call: .
clone_size: once
j_call: TRBJ2-3
v_call: TRBV9
cdr3_nt: TGTGCCAGCAGCGGACCACGAGGAAACGTAGTGTCGAGCGGTACGCAGTATTTT
cdr3_aa: CASSGPRGNVVSSGTQYF

d_call: .
clone_size: .
j_call: TRBJ2-3
v_call: TRBV5-1
cdr3_nt: TGCGCCAGCAGCCTACCCTCCTTCCGAGATACGCAGTATTTT
cdr3_aa: CASSLPSFRDTQYF

d_call: .
clone_size: .
j_call: TRBJ1-1
v_call: TRBV5-1
cdr3_nt: TGCGCCAGCAGCCGGGATTCGGACACTGAAGCTTTCTTT
cdr3_aa: CASSRDSDTEAFF

d_call: .
clone_size: .
j_call: TRBJ1-5
v_call: TRBV6-1
cdr3_nt: TGTGCCAGCAGTGACATCTTGCGGGGGCGAGATCAGCCCCAGCATTTT
cdr3_aa: CASSDILRGRDQPQHF

d_call: TRBD1
clone_size: .
j_call: TRBJ2-7
v_call: TRBV19
cdr3_nt: TGTGCCAGTAGTCTGTCGGGACAGGGGGCCAACGAGCAGTACTTC
cdr3_aa: CASSLSGQGANEQYF

d_call: .
clone_size: .
j_call: TRBJ2-7
v_call: TRBV27
cdr3_nt: TGTGCCAGCAGTTTTTATAACGGCGGGCAAGGCCACTACGAGCAGTACTTC
cdr3_aa: CASSFYNGGQGHYEQYF

d_call: TRBD2
clone_size: .
j_call: TRBJ2-1
v_call: TRBV9
cdr3_nt: TGTGCCAGCACCGGAGCGGGAGTTGGGGACAATGAGCAGTTCTTC
cdr3_aa: CASTGAGVGDNEQFF

d_call: .
clone_size: .
j_call: TRBJ2-1
v_call: TRBV27
cdr3_nt: TGTGCCAGCAGTTTAGGGCACCCTACGTACAATGAGCAGTTCTTC
cdr3_aa: CASSLGHPTYNEQFF

d_call: TRBD1
clone_size: .
j_call: TRBJ1-2
v_call: TRBV10-3
cdr3_nt: TGTGCCATCAGGGACAGGGAAAACTATGGCTACACCTTC
cdr3_aa: CAIRDRENYGYTF

d_call: .
clone_size: .
j_call: TRBJ1-1
v_call: TRBV4-3
cdr3_nt: TGCGCCAGCAGCCAAGCGCCTAGCTCAAACACTGAAGCTTTCTTT
cdr3_aa: CASSQAPSSNTEAFF

d_call: TRBD1
clone_size: .
j_call: TRBJ1-1
v_call: TRBV5-1
cdr3_nt: TGCGCCAGCAGCTTGGCGACAGGGGAAGCTTTCTTT
cdr3_aa: CASSLATGEAFF

d_call: .
clone_size: once
j_call: TRBJ2-7
v_call: TRBV14
cdr3_nt: TGTGCCAGCAGCCAAGATCTGGGCAGCTTGTACGAGCAGTACTTC
cdr3_aa: CASSQDLGSLYEQYF

d_call: TRBD2
clone_size: .
j_call: TRBJ2-3
v_call: TRBV27
cdr3_nt: TGTGCCAGCAGTCCCGCTAGAAGCGGGAGGGTGATCACAGATACGCAGTATTTT
cdr3_aa: CASSPARSGRVITDTQYF

d_call: TRBD2
clone_size: .
j_call: TRBJ2-3
v_call: TRBV27
cdr3_nt: TGTGCCAGCGCCAACCAGGGACTAGCCCCAGATACGCAGTATTTT
cdr3_aa: CASANQGLAPDTQYF

d_call: .
clone_size: once
j_call: TRBJ1-1
v_call: TRBV14
cdr3_nt: TGTGCCAGCAGCCAAGATGCGACAGCTTTCTCGACTGAAGCTTTCTTT
cdr3_aa: CASSQDATAFSTEAFF

d_call: TRBD2
clone_size: .
j_call: TRBJ2-7
v_call: TRBV7-2
cdr3_nt: TGTGCCAGCAGCTTTTTCGGGACTAGCAGCTACGAGCAGTACTTC
cdr3_aa: CASSFFGTSSYEQYF

d_call: TRBD1
clone_size: .
j_call: TRBJ1-4
v_call: TRBV27
cdr3_nt: TGTGCCAGCAGACCTGGGACAGGTCGATGGGAAAAACTGTTTTTT
cdr3_aa: CASRPGTGRWEKLFF

d_call: TRBD2
clone_size: .
j_call: TRBJ2-3
v_call: TRBV5-1
cdr3_nt: TGCGCCAGCAGCTCCGAGCGGGGGTCGAAAGATACGCAGTATTTT
cdr3_aa: CASSSERGSKDTQYF

d_call: .
clone_size: .
j_call: TRBJ1-1
v_call: TRBV23-1
cdr3_nt: TGCGCCAGCAGTCAATCTGACAGCATCAACACTGAAGCTTTCTTT
cdr3_aa: CASSQSDSINTEAFF

d_call: .
clone_size: .
j_call: TRBJ1-4
v_call: TRBV4-3
cdr3_nt: TGCGCCAGCAGCCAAGAGACTTTTGCAACTAATGAAAAACTGTTTTTT
cdr3_aa: CASSQETFATNEKLFF

d_call: .
clone_size: .
j_call: TRBJ1-1
v_call: TRBV9
cdr3_nt: TGTGCCAGCAGCCCCGGGGTCGGGGTCGAAGCTTTCTTT
cdr3_aa: CASSPGVGVEAFF

d_call: TRBD2
clone_size: .
j_call: TRBJ2-3
v_call: TRBV9
cdr3_nt: TGTGCCAGCAGCGTCGAATGGGGGGGAGGGGCGGGGAGCACAGATACGCAGTATTTT
cdr3_aa: CASSVEWGGGAGSTDTQYF

d_call: .
clone_size: .
j_call: TRBJ1-1
v_call: TRBV9
cdr3_nt: TGTGCCAGCAGCGTAGGCGCAAAGAACACTGAAGCTTTCTTT
cdr3_aa: CASSVGAKNTEAFF

d_call: TRBD2
clone_size: .
j_call: TRBJ2-1
v_call: TRBV2
cdr3_nt: TGTGCCAGCAAAGCTAGCGGCAACAATGAGCAGTTCTTC
cdr3_aa: CASKASGNNEQFF

d_call: TRBD2
clone_size: .
j_call: TRBJ2-7
v_call: TRBV6-6
cdr3_nt: TGTGCCAGCGGTAGCGGGAGGGGGGACGAGCAGTACTTC
cdr3_aa: CASGSGRGDEQYF

d_call: TRBD2
clone_size: .
j_call: TRBJ2-3
v_call: TRBV28
cdr3_nt: TGTGCCAGCAGCCAACTAGCGACGGCCACAGATACGCAGTATTTT
cdr3_aa: CASSQLATATDTQYF

d_call: TRBD2
clone_size: .
j_call: TRBJ2-5
v_call: TRBV7-7
cdr3_nt: TGTGCCAGCAGCATAACTAGCGGGATAGAAGAGACCCAGTACTTC
cdr3_aa: CASSITSGIEETQYF

d_call: TRBD1
clone_size: few
j_call: TRBJ1-1
v_call: TRBV19
cdr3_nt: TGTGCCAGTAGTGTGAGGACAGGGGGGCTAGCTTTCTTT
cdr3_aa: CASSVRTGGLAFF

d_call: .
clone_size: .
j_call: TRBJ2-5
v_call: TRBV19
cdr3_nt: TGTGCCAGTAGTATCAGGCCCGGCCAGACCCAGTACTTC
cdr3_aa: CASSIRPGQTQYF

d_call: .
clone_size: once
j_call: TRBJ2-1
v_call: TRBV2
cdr3_nt: TGTGCCAGCCGCAGGGGTTGGGGCAATGAGCAGTTCTTC
cdr3_aa: CASRRGWGNEQFF

d_call: TRBD1
clone_size: .
j_call: TRBJ2-7
v_call: TRBV19
cdr3_nt: TGTGCCAGTAGTATAACAGGGGGGACCTACGAGCAGTACTTC
cdr3_aa: CASSITGGTYEQYF

d_call: .
clone_size: .
j_call: TRBJ1-5
v_call: TRBV27
cdr3_nt: TGTGCCAGCAGTACGGCCCTAACGACAGACTCCCCCCAGCATTTT
cdr3_aa: CASSTALTTDSPQHF